These 23 T cell receptor beta chains were sequenced from one sample in a study of shared clonotypes between healthy human individuals. Measured with immunoSEQ multiplex PCR; TCRdb has only the in-frame clones, and not every one. The top ten clones hold roughly 0.14% of a sample with roughly 2.6 million clones, approximately 90% of them seen once. The source material was naive CD4+ T cells sorted from blood. Subset given: CD45RA+ positively selected. These receptors originate from a man aged 18-30 years in good health.

The DNA of the CDR3 is TGTGCCAGCAGTGAATGGGAATTGGGTCAGCCCCAGCATTTT. This gives the protein CASSEWELGQPQHF. The rearrangement uses TRBV6-1 and TRBJ1-5; no firm D call. The CDR3 sequence is 14 residues long. The V and J ends lost 2 bases and 6 bases respectively, with 11 bases between them. Looked up from germline, CDR1 is MNHNS and CDR2 is SASEGT.

The chain recombines TRBV11-2 with TRBJ2-1, with 11 nucleotides matching TRBD2. Germline V gene sequence: CDR1 SGHAT, CDR2 FQNNGV. With V trimmed by 3 bases and J by 6 bases, 4 bases remained unmatched. The CDR3 length is 15 residues. The CDR3 DNA sequence: TGTGCCAGCAGCTTTCGACTAGCGGGAATCAATGAGCAGTTCTTC. Translated: CASSFRLAGINEQFF.

The rearrangement uses TRBV12-5 and TRBJ2-7; unclear D gene. Germline V gene lookup returns CDR1 LGHNT and CDR2 FRNRAP. This CDR3 comprises 14 residues. V dropped 6 bases and J dropped 3 bases, with 15 bases sitting between them. The CDR3 loop reads CASGTDRRGYEQYF. The CDR3 DNA sequence: TGTGCTAGTGGCACGGACCGTCGAGGCTACGAGCAGTACTTC.

The V gene is TRBV5-1, the J gene TRBJ2-6, with 7 bases fitting TRBD1. V lost 4 bases, J lost 0 bases, and 10 bases stayed unmatched. The CDR3 spans 18 residues. Germline CDR1 and CDR2: SGHRS and YFSETQ. The CDR3 reads CASSNRQGGYSGANVLTF. The CDR3 nucleotides read TGCGCCAGCAGCAACAGACAGGGTGGGTACTCTGGGGCCAACGTCCTGACTTTC. The full variable domain, with the rest looked up from reference TRBV5-1 and TRBJ2-6, is KAGVTQTPRYLIKTRGQQVTLSCSPISGHRSVSWYQQTPGQGLQFLFEYFSETQRNKGNFPGRFSGRQFSNSRSEMNVSTLELGDSALYLCASSNRQGGYSGANVLTFGAGSRLTVL.

The chain employs TRBV11-1 and TRBJ2-5; TRBD2 matches 10 bases. Losses at the gene ends were 5 bases for V and 6 bases for J; bases not matched to a gene: 12. The V gene's germline CDR1 is SGHAT and CDR2 FQDESV (reference sequence). This CDR3 is built from 16 residues. In DNA form, the CDR3 reads TGTGCCAGCAGCGTGCCTCCGGGACTAGCGACCCAGACCCAGTACTTC. It translates to CASSVPPGLATQTQYF.

J is TRBJ2-1 and V is TRBV4-3, with a weak D call TRBD2 (6 bases). Trimming shortened V by 1 base and J by 2 bases, and 12 bases separated the two germline ends. Germline V lookup: CDR1 LGHNA, CDR2 YSLEER. There are 16 residues in the CDR3. CDR3 region: CASSQVGGTPYNEQFF. Written as DNA, the CDR3 is TGCGCCAGCAGCCAAGTTGGCGGGACCCCCTACAATGAGCAGTTCTTC.

This chain joins TRBV7-2 and TRBJ2-3, with D perhaps matching TRBD1 or TRBD2 (5 bases each). The V gene's germline CDR1 is SGHTA and CDR2 FQGNSA. The V gene lost 5 bases and the J gene lost 1 base, with 10 bases spanning the gap. CDR3 length: 14 amino acids. The CDR3 DNA follows: TGTGCCAGCAGCGCCCAGGGAGGCACAGATACGCAGTATTTT. Its protein product is CASSAQGGTDTQYF.

As concerns this clone: In the same sample, other DNA sequences code for this CDR3. The chain recombines TRBV5-5 with TRBJ1-1; D is unclear. V lost 0 bases, J lost 1 base, and 4 bases lay in between. The germline CDR1 and CDR2 sequences are SGHKS and YYEKEE (reference sequence). The CDR3 sequence is 13 residues long. The CDR3 DNA reads TGTGCCAGCAGCTTGGGGGGGAACACTGAAGCTTTCTTT. This sequence encodes CASSLGGNTEAFF.

The CDR3 reads CASSLMRESGELFF. For the CDR3, the DNA is TGCGCCAGCAGCTTGATGCGGGAGAGCGGGGAGCTGTTTTTT. The chain employs TRBV5-1 and TRBJ2-2, with 7 bases that match TRBD2. The CDR3 spans 14 residues. CDR1 and CDR2 from the germline V gene are SGHRS and YFSETQ. The J segment lost 7 bases and the V segment lost 1 base, leaving 4 bases of the junction unmatched.

The rearrangement uses TRBV18 and TRBJ2-3, with 9 bases aligning to TRBD1. The CDR3 is 16 amino acids. Germline loops: CDR1 KGHSH, CDR2 LQKENI. V gave up 3 bases and J gave up 4 bases; unmatched junction bases: 8. Here the CDR3 DNA reads TGTGCCAGCTCACCCGTTATGGGACAGGGCGCAGATACGCAGTATTTT. It translates to CASSPVMGQGADTQYF. Combining the CDR3 with reference TRBV18 and TRBJ2-3 gives the whole variable domain NAGVMQNPRHLVRRRGQEARLRCSPMKGHSHVYWYRQLPEEGLKFMVYLQKENIIDESGMPKERFSAEFPKEGPSILRIQQVVRGDSAAYFCASSPVMGQGADTQYFGPGTRLTVL.

Details on this clone: This CDR3 is also generated by other DNA sequences in the sample. The chain combines TRBV19 with TRBJ2-3; D not certain. V lost 6 bases to trimming and J lost 0 bases, with 7 bases between them. The CDR3 is made up of 13 amino acids. Per the germline V gene, CDR1 is LNHDA and CDR2 is SQIVND (reference sequence). In nucleotides, the CDR3 is TGTGCCAGTAGCCAGCAGAGCACAGATACGCAGTATTTT. Translated, it gives CASSQQSTDTQYF.

The chain uses TRBV19 and TRBJ1-2, with 7 bases aligning to TRBD1. With V trimmed by 4 bases and J by 4 bases, 9 bases remained unmatched. This CDR3 is 15 amino acids long. Germline V CDR1 and CDR2: LNHDA, SQIVND (reference sequence). The CDR3 DNA follows: TGTGCCAGTAGTACCGACAGGGCACTGGGCTATGGCTACACCTTC. This gives the protein CASSTDRALGYGYTF.

This clone was observed a single time. The J gene is TRBJ2-2, the V gene TRBV14; 9 bases match TRBD2. V lost 5 bases to trimming and J lost 6 bases; unmatched junction nucleotides: 7. The CDR3 consists of 15 residues. Per the germline V gene, CDR1 is SGHDN and CDR2 is FVKESK. DNA for the CDR3: TGTGCCAGCAGCAATGTAGCGGGAGCCGCCGGGGAGCTGTTTTTT. This encodes CASSNVAGAAGELFF. The variable domain in full, with the rest retrieved from reference TRBV14 and TRBJ2-2, is EAGVTQFPSHSVIEKGQTVTLRCDPISGHDNLYWYRRVMGKEIKFLLHFVKESKQDESGMPNNRFLAERTGGTYSTLKVQPAELEDSGVYFCASSNVAGAAGELFFGEGSRLTVL.

V usage is TRBV11-2 and J usage is TRBJ2-1, with TRBD2 identical over 11 bases. V was clipped by 6 bases and J by 4 bases; unmatched bases: 5. This CDR3 contains 15 residues. Germline assignment: CDR1 SGHAT and CDR2 FQNNGV. The CDR3 sequence is CASSEGLAVYNEQFF. The CDR3 nucleotides are TGTGCCAGCAGTGAGGGACTAGCGGTTTACAATGAGCAGTTCTTC. The variable domain in full, completed from reference TRBV11-2 and TRBJ2-1, reads EAGVAQSPRYKIIEKRQSVAFWCNPISGHATLYWYQQILGQGPKLLIQFQNNGVVDDSQLPKDRFSAERLKGVDSTLKIQPAKLEDSAVYLCASSEGLAVYNEQFFGPGTRLTVL.

The J gene is TRBJ2-2, the V gene TRBV2; unclear D gene. Trimming took off 1 base at V and 4 bases at J, with 10 bases between the two ends. Germline-derived CDR1 and CDR2 are SNHLY and FYNNEI. This CDR3 region has 15 residues. CDR3 nucleotides: TGTGCCAGCAGTGAAGATCTGAAATCCACCGGGGAGCTGTTTTTT. Its protein is CASSEDLKSTGELFF.

This chain joins TRBV30 and TRBJ2-1; 10 bases are shared with TRBD2. Germline assignment: CDR1 GTSNPN and CDR2 SVGIG (reference sequence). The CDR3 runs 17 residues. Unmatched junction bases numbered 8, after V lost 2 bases and J lost 1 base. DNA of the CDR3: TGTGCCTGGAGTTCCTCTCTAGCGGGAGTTTCCTACAATGAGCAGTTCTTC. This codes for CAWSSSLAGVSYNEQFF. Supplemented by reference TRBV30 and TRBJ2-1, the full variable domain reads SQTIHQWPATLVQPVGSPLSLECTVEGTSNPNLYWYRQAAGRGLQLLFYSVGIGQISSEVPQNLSASRPQDRQFILSSKKLLLSDSGFYLCAWSSSLAGVSYNEQFFGPGTRLTVL.

Concerning this clone: At the DNA level, this CDR3 is encoded by other sequences in the same sample as well. The gene calls are TRBV20-1 and TRBJ2-1; D may be TRBD2 (5 bases). The V gene's germline CDR1 is DFQATT and CDR2 SNEGSKA (reference sequence). The CDR3 is made up of 10 amino acids. Trimming cost V 6 bases and J 8 bases, with 8 bases left between them. Written as DNA, the CDR3 is TGCAGTGCCACGAGGGATGAGCAGTTCTTC. Amino acids: CSATRDEQFF.

To note about this clone: Other nucleotide sequences in the sample specify the same CDR3. The chain links TRBV30 to TRBJ1-5; D unresolved. Germline values: CDR1 GTSNPN, CDR2 SVGIG (reference sequence). The CDR3 consists of 13 residues. The germline V and J ends were trimmed by 1 base and 1 base, with 5 bases remaining between them. Here the CDR3 reads CAWSGGSNQPQHF. The CDR3 bases are TGTGCCTGGAGTGGAGGGAGCAATCAGCCCCAGCATTTT.

This chain joins TRBV30 and TRBJ2-2; D remains unclear. Germline CDR1 reads GTSNPN; CDR2 reads SVGIG (reference sequence). Between the trimmed V and J ends, which lost 5 bases and 1 base, there was a span of 5 bases. The CDR3 totals 12 residues. DNA for the CDR3: TGTGCCTGGGTGGGGAACACCGGGGAGCTGTTTTTT. Residues: CAWVGNTGELFF.

This chain uses TRBV28 with TRBJ2-7, with D perhaps TRBD1 (5 bases). CDR3 size: 12 residues. Germline values: CDR1 MDHEN, CDR2 SYDVKM. Trimming took off 6 bases at V and 4 bases at J, with 10 bases between the two ends. CDR3 nucleotide sequence: TGTGCCAGCAGCACGAAGGGGTACGAGCAGTACTTC. Its translation: CASSTKGYEQYF.

This chain joins TRBV30 and TRBJ2-1; D perhaps matches TRBD1 (5 bases). This CDR3 contains 15 residues. V was trimmed by 2 bases and J by 4 bases, leaving 15 bases between them. Germline V CDR1 and CDR2: GTSNPN, SVGIG (reference sequence). CDR3 residues: CAWSFSRTPYNEQFF. The DNA of the CDR3 is TGTGCCTGGAGTTTCTCCCGGACACCGTACAATGAGCAGTTCTTC.

The chain carries TRBV2 and TRBJ2-5; D gene uncertain. V was pared by 3 bases and J by 4 bases, with 12 bases between. This CDR3 comprises 14 residues. Germline lookup yields CDR1 SNHLY and CDR2 FYNNEI. This CDR3 reads CASSDVGRRETQYF. DNA for the CDR3: TGTGCCAGCAGTGATGTCGGCCGAAGAGAGACCCAGTACTTC.

Regarding this clone: One end of the junction does not line up with germline, which may come from a read error. The gene calls are TRBV7-7 and TRBJ2-7, with D maybe TRBD2 (6 bases). CDR1 SSHAT and CDR2 FNYEAQ come from the germline V gene (reference sequence). This CDR3 is built from 14 residues. CDR3 sequence (DNA): TGTGCTAGCAGCTTAGAGGAGACTAGTGCCGAGCAGTACTTC. It is translated as CASSLEETSAEQYF. The whole variable domain, remainder taken from reference TRBV7-7 and TRBJ2-7, is GAGVSQSPRYKVTKRGQDVTLRCDPISSHATLYWYQQALGQGPEFLTYFNYEAQPDKSGLPSDRFSAERPEGSISTLTIQRTEQRDSAMYRCASSLEETSAEQYFGPGTRLTVT.